The sequence of this T cell receptor (beta chain) was determined in a study of T cells in localized non-small cell lung cancer. Trimming stripped 5 bases from V and 3 bases from J, with 18 bases between. Germline CDR1 and CDR2: LNHNV and YYDKDF (reference sequence). CDR3 length: 16 amino acids. Profiling relied on immunoSEQ multiplex PCR, and the TCRdb table lists in-frame clones only, not all of them. The table records under 35,000 clones, approximately 92% of them present only once. The chain has TRBV15 and TRBJ2-3; possibly TRBD1 for D (6 bases). The sample was peripheral blood mononuclear cells, taken before any cancer treatment. The receptor's source is a woman aged 40-75 years with stage III lung adenocarcinoma. This chain's CDR3 is CATSPRQARGTDTQYF. In nucleotides, the CDR3 is TGTGCCACCAGCCCCAGACAGGCCCGAGGGACAGATACGCAGTATTTT.